This T cell receptor (beta chain) is from a study of blood T cell repertoires in COVID-19. Study-wide context: The study drew acute and convalescent COVID-19 samples from the United States, Italy and Spain. The analysed material was cDNA or gDNA that came from T cells, B-cell-depleted T cells, or PBMCs.

Trimming removed 6 bases from V and 1 base from J, with 15 bases in between. Germline V gene sequence: CDR1 SGHAT, CDR2 FQNNGV. The CDR3 sequence is 16 residues long. This clone has a single count. Per the original data handling: How many nucleated cells were present was estimated from reference gene primer amplification. Clones were read by immunoSEQ multiplex PCR, and TCRdb kept only the in-frame ones, dropping some. That table supplies the V and J calls and clone size; D and trimming were determined from the DNA. The sample consists of about 140,000 clones, 75% to 90% of them appearing once. The sample comprised peripheral blood. This receptor was taken from a man between 65 and 85 years old who had recovered from COVID-19. The chain joins TRBV11-2 to TRBJ2-2; D is perhaps TRBD1 (5 bases). The CDR3 region has the DNA TGTGCCAGCAGGGCCCCCGGAAGGGGGAACACCGGGGAGCTGTTTTTT. This codes for CASRAPGRGNTGELFF.